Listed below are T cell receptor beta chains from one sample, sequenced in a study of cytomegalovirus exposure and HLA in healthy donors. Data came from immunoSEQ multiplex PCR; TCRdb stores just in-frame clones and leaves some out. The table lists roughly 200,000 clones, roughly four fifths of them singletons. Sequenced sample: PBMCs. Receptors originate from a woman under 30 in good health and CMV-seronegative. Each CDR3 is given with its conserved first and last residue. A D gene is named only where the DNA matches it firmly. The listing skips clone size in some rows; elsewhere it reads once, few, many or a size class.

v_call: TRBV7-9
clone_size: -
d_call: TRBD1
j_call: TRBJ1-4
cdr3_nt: TGTGCCAGCAGCTTAACAGGGGTGTTAGGTGAAAAACTGTTTTTT
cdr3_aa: CASSLTGVLGEKLFF

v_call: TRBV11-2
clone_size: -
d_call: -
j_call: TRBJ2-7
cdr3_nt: TGTGCCAGCAGCTTATCTCCGGGGTCCTACGAGCAGTACTTC
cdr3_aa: CASSLSPGSYEQYF

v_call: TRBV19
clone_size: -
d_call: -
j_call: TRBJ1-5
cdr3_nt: TGTGCCAGTAGTATGTGGGGCATGAGCAATCAGCCCCAGCATTTT
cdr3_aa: CASSMWGMSNQPQHF

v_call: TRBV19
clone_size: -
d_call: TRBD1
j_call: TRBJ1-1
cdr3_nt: TGTGCCAGTAGTATAGAACCGACAGGGAGAAACACTGAAGCTTTCTTT
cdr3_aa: CASSIEPTGRNTEAFF

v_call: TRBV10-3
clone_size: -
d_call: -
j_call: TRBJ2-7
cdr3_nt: TGTGCCATCAGTGAATCTGCGACGGGCTCCTACGAGCAGTACTTC
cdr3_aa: CAISESATGSYEQYF

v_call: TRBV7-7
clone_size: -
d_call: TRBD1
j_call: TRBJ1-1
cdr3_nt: TGTGCCAGCAGTCCTTCCGTGACAGGGAAAGCTTTCTTT
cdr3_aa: CASSPSVTGKAFF

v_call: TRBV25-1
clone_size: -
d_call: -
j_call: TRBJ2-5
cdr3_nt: TGTGCCAGCAGTTTGAACAACATTAAAGAGACCCAGTACTTC
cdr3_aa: CASSLNNIKETQYF

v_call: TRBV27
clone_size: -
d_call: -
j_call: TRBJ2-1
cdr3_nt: TGTGCCAGCAGTCCCCTAGGACAGAACAATGAGCAGTTCTTC
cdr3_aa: CASSPLGQNNEQFF

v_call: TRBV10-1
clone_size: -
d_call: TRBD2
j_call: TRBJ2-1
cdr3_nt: TGCGCCAGCAGTGTCGGGACTAGCGGCAATGAGCAGTTCTTC
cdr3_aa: CASSVGTSGNEQFF

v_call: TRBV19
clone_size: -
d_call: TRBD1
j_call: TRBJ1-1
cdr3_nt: TGTGCCAGCAACACAGGGGGCGGGAGTGATACTGAAGCTTTCTTT
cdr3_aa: CASNTGGGSDTEAFF

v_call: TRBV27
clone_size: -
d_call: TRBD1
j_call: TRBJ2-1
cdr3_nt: TGTGCCAGCATGGATGGGACAGCATACAATGAGCAGTTCTTC
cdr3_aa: CASMDGTAYNEQFF

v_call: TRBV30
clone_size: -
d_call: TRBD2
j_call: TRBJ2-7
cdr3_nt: TGTGCCTGGAGTGTACAGTCGGGAGGTATCGAGCAGTACTTC
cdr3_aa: CAWSVQSGGIEQYF

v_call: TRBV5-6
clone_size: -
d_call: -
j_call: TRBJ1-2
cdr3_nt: TGTGCCAGCAGCTTGGCGAGGGGCTACACCTTC
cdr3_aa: CASSLARGYTF

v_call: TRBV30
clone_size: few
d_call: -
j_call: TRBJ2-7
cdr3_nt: TGTGCCTGGTCTCGGGGGGCCGACCCCTACGAGCAGTACTTC
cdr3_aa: CAWSRGADPYEQYF

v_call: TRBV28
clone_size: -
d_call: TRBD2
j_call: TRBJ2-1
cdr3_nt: TGTGCCAGCAGTCCTCTCCTTCCGAATAGCGGGAGGGGGGGCAATGAGCAGTTCTTC
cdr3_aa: CASSPLLPNSGRGGNEQFF

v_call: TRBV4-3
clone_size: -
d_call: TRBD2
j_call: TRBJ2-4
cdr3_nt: TGCGCCAGCAGCCAGGTGGGGGGGAACATTCAGTACTTC
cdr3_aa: CASSQVGGNIQYF

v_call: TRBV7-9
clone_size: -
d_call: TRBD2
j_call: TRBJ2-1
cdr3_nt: TGTGCCAGCAGCTTGATGGCGGGAGGCGCTTGGGGAGAGCAGTTCTTC
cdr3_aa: CASSLMAGGAWGEQFF

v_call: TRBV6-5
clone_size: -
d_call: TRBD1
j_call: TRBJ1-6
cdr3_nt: TGTGCCAGCAGTTACTCGTCAGGCCCAGGGGGATCACCCCTCCACTTT
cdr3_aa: CASSYSSGPGGSPLHF

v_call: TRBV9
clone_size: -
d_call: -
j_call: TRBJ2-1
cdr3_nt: TGTGCCAGCAGCGTATCCACCTACAATGAGCAGTTCTTC
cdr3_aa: CASSVSTYNEQFF

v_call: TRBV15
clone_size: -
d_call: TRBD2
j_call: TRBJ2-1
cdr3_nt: TGTGCCACCTATAGCGGGGTGAACAATGAGCAGTTCTTC
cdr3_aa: CATYSGVNNEQFF

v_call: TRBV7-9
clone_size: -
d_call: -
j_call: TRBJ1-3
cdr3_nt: TGTGCCAGCAGCTTGGAGGTTTCCTCTGGAAACACCATATATTTT
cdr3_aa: CASSLEVSSGNTIYF

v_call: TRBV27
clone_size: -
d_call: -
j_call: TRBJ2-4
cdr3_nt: TGTGCCAGCAGTCCCCTTCCCCAGGGGGCCAAAAACATTCAGTACTTC
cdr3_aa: CASSPLPQGAKNIQYF

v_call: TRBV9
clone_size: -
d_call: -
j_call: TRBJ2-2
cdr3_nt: TGTGCCAGCAGCGTAGACATTACCGGGGAGCTGTTTTTT
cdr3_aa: CASSVDITGELFF

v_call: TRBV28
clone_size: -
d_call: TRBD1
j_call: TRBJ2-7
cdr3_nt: TGTGCCAGCAGTCCCCGGGACAGGATCTCCTACGAGCAGTACTTC
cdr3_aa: CASSPRDRISYEQYF

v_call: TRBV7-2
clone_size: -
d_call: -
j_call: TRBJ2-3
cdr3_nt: TGTGCCAGCAGCTTAGCGCAGGGGTTAGTCACAGATACGCAGTATTTT
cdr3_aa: CASSLAQGLVTDTQYF

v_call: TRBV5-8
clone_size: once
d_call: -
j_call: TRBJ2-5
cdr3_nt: TGTGCCAGCAGCCACCCCCTAAGGACCCAGTACTTC
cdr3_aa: CASSHPLRTQYF

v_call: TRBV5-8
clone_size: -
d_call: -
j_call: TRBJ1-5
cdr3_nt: TGTGCCAGCAGCTTGGCCCAGGTCAGCAATCAGCCCCAGCATTTT
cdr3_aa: CASSLAQVSNQPQHF

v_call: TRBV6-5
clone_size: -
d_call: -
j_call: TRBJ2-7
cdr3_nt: TGTGCCAGCACTCCAGGGTCCCCCTACGAGCAGTACTTC
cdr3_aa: CASTPGSPYEQYF